These 14 T cell receptor beta chains were all obtained from the same sample, sequenced in a study of blood T cell repertoires in COVID-19. Profiling relied on immunoSEQ multiplex PCR, and the TCRdb table lists in-frame clones only, not all of them. The sample gives roughly 200,000 clones, roughly nine tenths of which show up once; 20% to 25% is in the top ten. The sequenced material came from PBMCs or T cells enriched from blood (not recorded which). The source of these receptors is a woman between 35 and 50 years old in a cohort exposed to, infected with or recovered from COVID-19 (not recorded which).

CDR3 sequence reads: CASSALRPGQGGEAFF. In DNA form, the CDR3 reads TGTGCCAGCAGCGCACTAAGGCCGGGACAGGGGGGTGAAGCTTTCTTT. The rearrangement joins TRBV11-3 to TRBJ1-1; 11 bases align to TRBD1. Losses at the gene ends were 5 bases for V and 7 bases for J; bases not matched to a gene: 12. The CDR3 totals 16 residues. The germline V gene has CDR1 SGHNT and CDR2 YENEEA.

The chain recombines TRBV25-1 with TRBJ1-2, with TRBD1 matching over 12 bases. The CDR3 contains 14 residues. CDR1 is MGHDK, CDR2 SYGVNS, per germline. J gave up 7 bases and V 6 bases, and 6 bases lay outside the gene matches. CDR3 in amino acids: CASSTPGQGAGYTF. The CDR3 coding sequence is TGTGCCAGCAGCACCCCGGGACAGGGGGCTGGCTACACCTTC.

The genes are TRBV14 and TRBJ2-7; tentative D call: TRBD1 (6 bases). CDR1 and CDR2 from the germline V gene are SGHDN and FVKESK. The V and J ends lost 2 bases and 5 bases respectively, with 16 bases between them. The CDR3 length is 15 residues. CDR3 coding DNA: TGTGCCAGCAGCCAAAGTGTACAGGGAATTAACGAGCAGTACTTC. This gives the protein CASSQSVQGINEQYF. The full variable domain, its missing parts supplied by reference TRBV14 and TRBJ2-7, is EAGVTQFPSHSVIEKGQTVTLRCDPISGHDNLYWYRRVMGKEIKFLLHFVKESKQDESGMPNNRFLAERTGGTYSTLKVQPAELEDSGVYFCASSQSVQGINEQYFGPGTRLTVT.

The chain combines TRBV11-2 with TRBJ2-7, with a tentative D call TRBD1 (6 bases). V lost 5 bases and J 3 bases, leaving 17 bases between the germline ends. The CDR3 has 15 residues. The germline CDR1 and CDR2 sequences are SGHAT and FQNNGV. In DNA, the CDR3 is TGTGCCAGCAGCCCGGGTGGGGCCAGGGGCTACGAGCAGTACTTC. It is translated as CASSPGGARGYEQYF.

This sequence joins TRBV11-3 and TRBJ2-7, with 8 bases matching TRBD2. Germline V gene sequence: CDR1 SGHNT, CDR2 YENEEA. Trimming at V came to 5 bases and at J to 3 bases, leaving 3 bases not matched to a gene. This CDR3 has 13 amino acids. The CDR3 sequence: CASSPGGVYEQYF. In nucleotides, the CDR3 is TGTGCCAGCAGCCCGGGGGGGGTCTACGAGCAGTACTTC.

In this sample, this clone turned up once. J is TRBJ1-4 and V is TRBV19, with 8 bases aligning to TRBD1. The CDR3 covers 15 residues. The germline CDR1 and CDR2 sequences are LNHDA and SQIVND (reference sequence). After removal of 5 bases from V and 5 bases from J, the junction contained 7 bases not matched to a gene. The CDR3: CASSSWTGRNEKLFF. DNA for the CDR3: TGTGCCAGTAGTTCCTGGACAGGGCGAAATGAAAAACTGTTTTTT.

This clone appeared a few times. CDR3 DNA sequence: TGTGCCAGCAGCTTAGGCGGGGGGGCCTTCAATGAGCAGTTCTTC. Protein product: CASSLGGGAFNEQFF. The rearrangement links TRBV13 to TRBJ2-1, with TRBD2 matching 8 bases. CDR3 length: 15 amino acids. J lost 6 bases, V lost 0 bases, and 4 bases had no gene match. The V gene's germline CDR1 is PRHDT and CDR2 FYEKMQ (reference sequence).

This chain uses TRBV14 with TRBJ2-1; no definite D call. The CDR3 is 13 residues long. Germline V lookup: CDR1 SGHDN, CDR2 FVKESK. Trimming took 4 bases from V and 4 from J, leaving 8 bases between them. The CDR3 DNA follows: TGTGCCAGCAGCCCTGGCCTTTACAATGAGCAGTTCTTC. Protein sequence: CASSPGLYNEQFF.

The rearrangement joins TRBV7-9 to TRBJ2-2; a weak D match, TRBD2 (5 bases). The CDR3 is 13 amino acids. Germline CDR1 is SEHNR and CDR2 is FQNEAQ (reference sequence). Trimming took off 5 bases at V and 4 bases at J, with 8 bases between the two ends. CDR3 protein: CASSHTSTGELFF. The DNA for the CDR3 is TGTGCCAGCAGCCATACTAGCACCGGGGAGCTGTTTTTT.

This chain links TRBV12-3 or TRBV12-4 with TRBJ2-7, with 7 bases fitting TRBD2. V lost 0 bases and J lost 7; bases outside the gene matches: 3. The CDR3 loop spans 13 amino acids. The CDR3 coding sequence is TGTGCCAGCAGTTTAGCTGGGAGGGGAGAGCAGTACTTC. Translation: CASSLAGRGEQYF.

The chain recombines TRBV4-1 with TRBJ1-1, with a tentative D call TRBD1 (5 bases). Germline loops: CDR1 MGHRA, CDR2 YSYEKL. The CDR3 contains 14 residues. Trimming removed 2 bases from V and 3 bases from J, with 10 bases in between. The CDR3 region has the DNA TGCGCCAGCAGCCAATGGGGGGGGGACACTGAAGCTTTCTTT. Translated, it gives CASSQWGGDTEAFF.

This chain links TRBV7-8 with TRBJ1-2; D not certain. Germline-derived CDR1 and CDR2 are SGHVS and FQNEAQ. The germline V and J ends were trimmed by 5 bases and 3 bases, with 4 bases remaining between them. CDR3 length equals 11 residues. The CDR3 region is CASSGHYGYTF. CDR3 DNA sequence: TGTGCCAGCAGCGGGCACTATGGCTACACCTTC.

The chain joins TRBV3-1 (or the pseudogene TRBV3-2) to TRBJ2-1; D not certain. The germline gives CDR1 LGHDT, CDR2 YNNKEL (reference sequence). Between the trimmed V and J ends, which lost 0 bases and 7 bases, there was a span of 7 bases. This CDR3 is 13 amino acids long. CDR3 protein: CASSQEPENEQFF. The CDR3 nucleotides read TGTGCCAGCAGCCAAGAGCCGGAGAATGAGCAGTTCTTC.

This chain uses TRBV6-5 with TRBJ2-7, with 11 bases that match TRBD2. From germline, CDR1 is MNHEY and CDR2 SVGAGI. The CDR3 sequence is 15 residues long. V lost 7 bases, J lost 0 bases, and 5 bases stayed unmatched. CDR3 nucleotides: TGTGCCAGCATTCTAACTAGCGGGGGCTCCTACGAGCAGTACTTC. Protein: CASILTSGGSYEQYF.